This is a list of T cell receptor beta chains from one sample in a study of T-cell reconstitution after alpha-beta-depleted transplantation in children. From the PCR reads, TCRdb called clonotypes with MiXCR, one entry per CDR3 protein. This sample yields nearly 350,000 distinct CDR3 sequences, of which around 16% are seen a single time; approximately 44% belongs to the top ten. Sequencing used PBMCs, mostly from graft donor cells, obtained 360 days after TCRalphabeta/CD19-depleted stem cell transplant. The receptor source for this set is a male patient between 2 and 10 years old who had a stem cell transplant for acute lymphoblastic leukemia, so the T cells may come from the graft donor. The CDR3 runs from the conserved cysteine through the conserved F or W. Each record gives: V gene, CDR3 protein.

V: TRBV6-5
CDR3: CASSYSKGYRTGDGEQYF

V: TRBV28
CDR3: CASSFPSRGNQPQHF

V: TRBV7-2
CDR3: CASVADAYNEQFF

V: TRBV6-5
CDR3: CASSLGRTFSDEQYF

V: TRBV12-3/TRBV12-4
CDR3: CASSFGHHTDTQYF

V: TRBV12-3/TRBV12-4
CDR3: CASRPGLAADTQYF

V: TRBV27
CDR3: CASSPKVIANTGELFF

V: TRBV28
CDR3: CASISSGEQYF

V: TRBV20-1
CDR3: CSARGDYSYEQYF

V: TRBV11-2
CDR3: CASSLGAGGVIRTGELFF

V: TRBV12-3/TRBV12-4
CDR3: CASTRSQTDTQYF

V: TRBV12-3/TRBV12-4
CDR3: CASSRGTPYYEQYF

V: TRBV4-2
CDR3: CASSQDRPGPFGIDTGELFF

V: TRBV7-2
CDR3: CASSLEGWMNTEAFF

V: TRBV7-9
CDR3: CASSLARTGIGYTF

V: TRBV29-1
CDR3: CSVTSVLTDTQYF

V: TRBV7-9
CDR3: CASRESPWQGTGELFF

V: TRBV12-3/TRBV12-4
CDR3: CASSFPLRGPETQYF

V: TRBV10-3
CDR3: CAISGTAWHNEQFF

V: TRBV7-2
CDR3: CASSLVSSKGNEQFF

V: TRBV10-3
CDR3: CASSLQERNSPLHF

V: TRBV5-1
CDR3: CATTDGTQNTGELFF

V: TRBV20-1
CDR3: CSGWRGTDTQYF

V: TRBV27
CDR3: CASSLAGGYEQFF

V: TRBV20-1
CDR3: CSAEEPPIDYGYTF

V: TRBV12-3/TRBV12-4
CDR3: CASSYRENTEAFF

V: TRBV7-9
CDR3: CASSLKSRGETQYF

V: TRBV27
CDR3: CASSLFQVLDRGSSTDTQYF

V: TRBV19
CDR3: CASSAKMTGLGGTEAFF

V: TRBV4-3
CDR3: CASSQDLYRGGDTQYF

V: TRBV12-3/TRBV12-4
CDR3: CASSLYSSWGTQYF

V: TRBV4-3
CDR3: CASSQWLGTYEQYF

V: TRBV3-1
CDR3: CASSQGRGFQAPSYNEQFF

V: TRBV5-1
CDR3: CASSSPQVGVQETQYF

V: TRBV5-5
CDR3: CASSLGGSMSNQPQHF

V: TRBV28
CDR3: CASSLARNYGYTF

V: TRBV28
CDR3: CASTRQRTQYF

V: TRBV29-1
CDR3: CSVGTSGIYEQYF

V: TRBV9
CDR3: CASSRQSDEKLFF

V: TRBV6-1
CDR3: CASRGFQGRTDTQYF

V: TRBV5-5
CDR3: CASSPHSSYEQYF

V: TRBV7-8
CDR3: CASSSTLHYNEQFF

V: TRBV29-1
CDR3: CSVGTSGSTDTQYF

V: TRBV2
CDR3: CASSALSGRMDTQYF